The next 28 T cell receptor beta chains were all read from a single sample in a study of T cell changes during pregnancy in multiple sclerosis. Profiling relied on immunoSEQ multiplex PCR, and the TCRdb table lists in-frame clones only, not all of them. The sample shows 70,000 or so clones, 91% of them seen only once. Sequenced material: peripheral blood, taken in the third trimester of pregnancy. The receptors were gathered from a female donor in good health, enrolled as a control in a pregnancy study.

This clone has only a few counts. The chain links TRBV4-1 to TRBJ1-1, with D unresolved. The CDR3 has 16 residues. CDR1 and CDR2 from the germline V gene are MGHRA and YSYEKL. V lost 2 bases, J lost 0 bases, and 13 bases lay in between. The CDR3 nucleotides are TGCGCCAGCAGCCAACCCCACGCTGAGGTGAACACTGAAGCTTTCTTT. As protein: CASSQPHAEVNTEAFF.

This CDR3 reads CAWSRLAIHNEQFF. DNA of the CDR3: TGTGCCTGGAGTAGACTAGCGATTCACAATGAGCAGTTCTTC. This chain links TRBV30 with TRBJ2-1, with 8 bases lining up with TRBD2. J gave up 5 bases and V 2 bases, and 5 bases lay outside the gene matches. CDR3 length: 14 residues. The V gene's germline CDR1 is GTSNPN and CDR2 SVGIG (reference sequence).

The V call is TRBV25-1, the J call TRBJ2-5; a possible D gene is TRBD1 (5 bases). The V gene lost 7 bases and the J gene lost 5 bases, with 17 bases spanning the gap. Germline-derived CDR1 and CDR2 are MGHDK and SYGVNS. The CDR3 is 14 amino acids. CDR3 loop: CASKGNIGWETQYF. The CDR3 coding sequence is TGTGCCAGCAAGGGGAACATCGGGTGGGAGACCCAGTACTTC.

The V and J genes are TRBV7-9 and TRBJ1-1, with TRBD1 as a possible D gene (6 bases). Trimming shortened V by 5 bases and J by 4 bases, and 17 bases separated the two germline ends. The CDR3 sequence is 15 residues long. Looked up from germline, CDR1 is SEHNR and CDR2 is FQNEAQ (reference sequence). CDR3 sequence reads: CASSLTTGWGTEAFF. In nucleotides, the CDR3 is TGTGCCAGCAGCCTAACGACAGGATGGGGCACTGAAGCTTTCTTT.

This chain connects TRBV7-6 to TRBJ2-5; 9 bases match TRBD1. Germline lookup yields CDR1 SGHVS and CDR2 FNYEAQ. Trimming cost V 7 bases and J 1 base; bases outside gene matches: 13. The CDR3 runs to 17 residues. For the CDR3, the DNA is TGTGCCAGCAACCCCGCGGCGGACAGGGGTTTCCAAGAGACCCAGTACTTC. Translated: CASNPAADRGFQETQYF.

This clone was seen more than once but under ten times. This sequence joins TRBV7-6 and TRBJ1-6, with D unclear. This CDR3 contains 13 residues. Germline V gene lookup returns CDR1 SGHVS and CDR2 FNYEAQ. Trimming removed 3 bases from V and 8 bases from J, with 8 bases in between. CDR3 sequence (DNA): TGTGCCAGCAGCTTGGAGCTAGATTCACCCCTCCACTTT. Translated: CASSLELDSPLHF.

This rearrangement joins TRBV19 to TRBJ2-7; 12 positions match TRBD1. This CDR3 region has 15 residues. Germline V gene lookup returns CDR1 LNHDA and CDR2 SQIVND (reference sequence). After removal of 5 bases from V and 3 bases from J, the junction contained 5 bases not matched to a gene. The CDR3 region is CASSGTGGSFYEQYF. The CDR3 DNA reads TGTGCCAGTAGTGGGACAGGGGGCAGTTTCTACGAGCAGTACTTC.

This chain uses TRBV11-3 with TRBJ2-3, with a tentative D call TRBD2 (5 bases). The germline V gene encodes CDR1 SGHNT and CDR2 YENEEA. The length of the CDR3 is 12 residues. V was trimmed by 5 bases and J by 3 bases, leaving 6 bases between them. CDR3 residues: CASSRGTDTQYF. CDR3 bases: TGTGCCAGCAGCCGAGGGACAGATACGCAGTATTTT.

The chain recombines TRBV30 with TRBJ1-1; a weak D match, TRBD1 (6 bases). The germline V and J ends were trimmed by 5 bases and 5 bases, with 12 bases remaining between them. The V gene's germline CDR1 is GTSNPN and CDR2 SVGIG (reference sequence). The CDR3 loop spans 12 amino acids. The DNA for the CDR3 is TGTGCCTGGGGGGACACAGGGACTGAAGCTTTCTTT. It encodes CAWGDTGTEAFF.

J is TRBJ1-5 and V is TRBV6-5, with D possibly being TRBD1 (6 bases). The V and J ends lost 1 base and 14 bases respectively, with 18 bases between them. Germline CDR1 reads MNHEY; CDR2 reads SVGAGI. This CDR3 comprises 14 residues. The CDR3 DNA reads TGTGCCAGCAGTTACTTCGGGGGGCGATTTGACGAGCATTTT. It specifies CASSYFGGRFDEHF.

V usage is TRBV6-5 and J usage is TRBJ1-2; 10 bases are shared with TRBD1. The CDR3 loop spans 13 amino acids. Germline assignment: CDR1 MNHEY and CDR2 SVGAGI. Losses at the gene ends were 6 bases for V and 6 bases for J; bases not matched to a gene: 4. The CDR3 reads CASRPGQGHGYTF. The DNA of the CDR3 is TGTGCCAGCAGGCCGGGACAGGGGCATGGCTACACCTTC.

The table lists this clone with a few counts. The V gene is TRBV7-8, the J gene TRBJ1-2; D uncertain. CDR3 length: 14 residues. The V and J ends lost 5 bases and 0 bases respectively, with 10 bases between them. Germline values: CDR1 SGHVS, CDR2 FQNEAQ. In DNA, the CDR3 is TGTGCCAGCAGCCATGGCCGGGCTAACTATGGCTACACCTTC. Protein: CASSHGRANYGYTF.

The rearrangement links TRBV19 to TRBJ1-2; 7 bases map to TRBD1. The CDR3 sequence is 14 residues long. Germline CDR1 and CDR2: LNHDA and SQIVND (reference sequence). After removal of 9 bases from V and 1 base from J, the junction contained 8 bases not matched to a gene. CDR3 in amino acids: CASTPGQNNYGYTF. Here the CDR3 DNA reads TGTGCCAGCACGCCGGGACAGAATAACTATGGCTACACCTTC.

The V gene is TRBV6-1, the J gene TRBJ1-4, with 8 positions matching TRBD1. Losses at the gene ends were 8 bases for V and 6 bases for J; bases not matched to a gene: 5. CDR3 length: 13 amino acids. The V gene's germline CDR1 is MNHNS and CDR2 SASEGT. CDR3 in amino acids: CASHRGGDEKLFF. As DNA, the CDR3 is TGTGCCAGCCACAGGGGGGGGGATGAAAAACTGTTTTTT.

CDR3 loop: CASSFGGSLSNEQFF. CDR3 DNA: TGTGCCAGCAGCTTCGGCGGGAGTCTTTCGAATGAGCAGTTCTTC. The chain joins TRBV7-2 to TRBJ2-1; 7 bases line up with TRBD2. J lost 7 bases, V lost 3 bases, and 9 bases had no gene match. This CDR3 is built from 15 residues. The germline V gene has CDR1 SGHTA and CDR2 FQGNSA.

This clone was detected once. The V gene is TRBV28, the J gene TRBJ1-4, with unresolved D. The germline V and J ends were trimmed by 7 bases and 4 bases, with 16 bases remaining between them. From germline, CDR1 is MDHEN and CDR2 SYDVKM. The CDR3 spans 15 residues. CDR3 residues: CASKGDTSVNEKLFF. CDR3 sequence (DNA): TGTGCCAGCAAGGGAGACACAAGTGTTAATGAAAAACTGTTTTTT.

The V and J genes are TRBV7-2 and TRBJ2-7; 9 positions agree with TRBD1. The V gene's germline CDR1 is SGHTA and CDR2 FQGNSA. This CDR3 has 14 amino acids. After removal of 2 bases from V and 7 bases from J, the junction contained 6 bases not matched to a gene. The CDR3 here is CASSLPGQGLEQYF. CDR3 nucleotide sequence: TGTGCCAGCAGCTTACCCGGACAGGGGTTAGAGCAGTACTTC. The complete variable domain, with remaining parts taken from reference TRBV7-2 and TRBJ2-7, reads GAGVSQSPSNKVTEKGKDVELRCDPISGHTALYWYRQSLGQGLEFLIYFQGNSAPDKSGLPSDRFSAERTGGSVSTLTIQRTQQEDSAVYLCASSLPGQGLEQYFGPGTRLTVT.

The chain recombines TRBV30 with TRBJ2-5; 7 bases agree with TRBD2. Germline CDR1 is GTSNPN and CDR2 is SVGIG (reference sequence). This CDR3 region has 14 residues. V dropped 0 bases and J dropped 3; count of bases not matched to a gene: 4. The DNA for the CDR3 is TGTGCCTGGAGTGTGGGGCTAGCGGAAGAGACCCAGTACTTC. This gives the protein CAWSVGLAEETQYF.

The V call is TRBV6-5, the J call TRBJ1-4, with 8 nucleotides matching TRBD1. The CDR3 extends over 14 amino acids. V trimming: 5 bases; J trimming: 4 bases; junction bases outside the gene matches: 3. Germline CDR1 and CDR2: MNHEY and SVGAGI. The CDR3 region has the DNA TGTGCCAGCAGTAAAACAGGGGGTAATGAAAAACTGTTTTTT. Its translation is CASSKTGGNEKLFF.

The chain couples TRBV11-2 to TRBJ1-1, with D perhaps TRBD1 (5 bases). Between the trimmed V and J ends, which lost 0 bases and 4 bases, there was a span of 9 bases. CDR1 SGHAT and CDR2 FQNNGV come from the germline V gene. The CDR3 extends over 14 amino acids. The CDR3 nucleotides read TGTGCCAGCAGCTTAGACCAGGGTGGCACTGAAGCTTTCTTT. Protein sequence: CASSLDQGGTEAFF. The variable domain in full, with the rest retrieved from reference TRBV11-2 and TRBJ1-1, is EAGVAQSPRYKIIEKRQSVAFWCNPISGHATLYWYQQILGQGPKLLIQFQNNGVVDDSQLPKDRFSAERLKGVDSTLKIQPAKLEDSAVYLCASSLDQGGTEAFFGQGTRLTVV.

The chain carries TRBV5-5 and TRBJ1-5; D not resolved. Trimming shortened V by 3 bases and J by 0 bases, and 13 bases separated the two germline ends. Germline CDR1 is SGHKS and CDR2 is YYEKEE (reference sequence). The CDR3 covers 16 residues. The CDR3 DNA sequence: TGTGCCAGCAGCTCCGACCCGGGTGGTAGCAATCAGCCCCAGCATTTT. Translated, it gives CASSSDPGGSNQPQHF.

The chain combines TRBV15 with TRBJ1-2; D unresolved. Germline loops: CDR1 LNHNV, CDR2 YYDKDF (reference sequence). The CDR3 covers 15 residues. V lost 6 bases to trimming and J lost 3 bases, with 17 bases between them. In DNA, the CDR3 is TGTGCCACCAGTCCCGAGGTAGAAACTTACTATGGCTACACCTTC. Protein product: CATSPEVETYYGYTF.

The gene calls are TRBV28 and TRBJ2-7, with 10 bases identical to TRBD1. Trimming took 6 bases from V and 1 from J; bases not matched to a gene: 6. Germline values: CDR1 MDHEN, CDR2 SYDVKM. This CDR3 is built from 15 residues. CDR3 nucleotides: TGTGCCAGCAGCCCTGGACAGGGGGGGTCCTACGAGCAGTACTTC. As protein: CASSPGQGGSYEQYF.

The chain carries TRBV7-2 and TRBJ1-2; TRBD1 matches 10 bases. This CDR3 contains 16 residues. In germline, CDR1 is SGHTA, CDR2 FQGNSA. The trim removed 5 bases at V and 2 bases at J, leaving 8 bases unmatched. CDR3 amino acids: CASSPTGGRINYGYTF. DNA for the CDR3: TGTGCCAGCAGCCCGACAGGGGGCAGAATCAACTATGGCTACACCTTC.

The gene calls are TRBV9 and TRBJ2-2, with unresolved D. The CDR3 is made up of 14 amino acids. Trimming removed 4 bases at V and 4 bases at J, with 11 bases between. CDR1 SGDLS and CDR2 YYNGEE come from the germline V gene. The DNA for the CDR3 is TGTGCCAGCAGCCCTCGGGTCGTCACCGGGGAGCTGTTTTTT. Its protein is CASSPRVVTGELFF.

The chain links TRBV4-3 to TRBJ1-2; D perhaps matches TRBD1 (6 bases). V was shortened by 1 base and J by 2 bases, with 14 bases between the two germline ends. Germline V CDR1 and CDR2: LGHNA, YSLEER. CDR3 length: 16 residues. CDR3 nucleotide sequence: TGCGCCAGCAGCCAAGCTCCTCTCGGACAGAACTATGGCTACACCTTC. This codes for CASSQAPLGQNYGYTF.

The rearrangement joins TRBV9 to TRBJ2-7; 11 bases agree with TRBD2. Germline assignment: CDR1 SGDLS and CDR2 YYNGEE. V was clipped by 3 bases and J by 1 base; unmatched bases: 6. The CDR3 consists of 16 residues. This chain's CDR3 is CASSASGTSGSYEQYF. DNA for the CDR3: TGTGCCAGCAGCGCCTCCGGGACTAGCGGTTCCTACGAGCAGTACTTC.

The chain recombines TRBV28 with TRBJ2-3, with TRBD2 as a possible D gene (5 bases). The germline V gene has CDR1 MDHEN and CDR2 SYDVKM. This CDR3 comprises 15 residues. V shed 3 bases and J shed 6 bases, with 16 bases lying between them. The CDR3 protein is CASSFGVGPVDTQYF. The CDR3 DNA reads TGTGCCAGCAGTTTCGGGGTCGGACCGGTTGATACGCAGTATTTT.